This T cell receptor (beta chain) originates from a study of vaccination effects on CD4 cells after COVID-19. Peptide-pool stimulation followed by sequencing identified expanded antigen-specific CD4+ clonotypes in the ViraFEST assay. It was after approximately 11 days of culture that CD4+ T cells were isolated. The study found no prior SARS-CoV-2 infection in the vaccine recipients, who tested negative for nucleocapsid antibodies. Findings and caveats of the study: No early post-infection timepoints were available in the study, which also included few convalescent patients.

Repertoires were generated with immunoSEQ multiplex PCR, while TCRdb's copy carries only in-frame clones and drops some. The sample lists about 27,000 clones, roughly 74% occurring once. Trimming cost V 5 bases and J 4 bases, with 14 bases left between them. From germline, CDR1 is MNHEY and CDR2 SVGEGT. The CDR3 loop spans 14 amino acids. About this clone itself: Its antigen is undetermined.

The receptor's source is a human donor who received a COVID-19 vaccine. The rearrangement joins TRBV6-2 or TRBV6-3 to TRBJ1-2; the D gene is possibly TRBD1 (5 bases). Specimen: CD4+ T cells from PBMCs cultured with HCoV-NL63 spike peptides, collected before COVID-19 vaccination. The CDR3 DNA is TGTGCCAGCAGTCGGGACGGAATCTTCTATGGCTACACCTTC. This encodes CASSRDGIFYGYTF.